This T cell receptor beta chain was sequenced in a study of memory CD4+ T cells and cytomegalovirus serostatus. Single viable CD3+CD4+CD8-CD45RO+ cells were sorted as the memory CD4+ T cells. Germline V gene data show CDR1 as SNHLY and CDR2 as FYNNEI. V lost 8 bases and J 3 bases, leaving 13 bases between the germline ends. The CDR3 extends over 13 amino acids. Whole-study results and caveats: Of under 200 reported CMV TCRbeta sequences, roughly 67 were found in memory CD4+ repertoires. CMV serostatus prediction reached median AUC roughly 0.95, or 0.91 with US-trained model.

The method was immunoSEQ multiplex PCR; TCRdb's version includes in-frame clones alone and lacks a portion of them. This table has approximately 52,000 clones, around four fifths appearing once. In its sample, this clone was seen once. Its target is not known. The sequencing input was memory CD4+ T cells from blood. The chain has TRBV2 and TRBJ1-1; D is possibly TRBD1 (6 bases). The TCR was taken from an adult in good health and CMV-seronegative. The CDR3 region is CASGGRIYTEAFF. Written as DNA, the CDR3 is TGTGCCAGCGGGGGCAGGATTTACACTGAAGCTTTCTTT.